This TCR beta chain came from a study of PD-L1 blockade in urothelial cancer. On the study more broadly: At 6 weeks and at 3 weeks (second dose) after treatment start, blood was analyzed.

Overall study findings and caveats: Patients who had durable benefit saw their tumor-associated blood clones expand more at 3 weeks. When pretreatment blood TCR clonality was below the median, it predicted better survival.

In regard to this clone: Its cognate antigen is unknown.

Time point noted: pretreatment peripheral blood. The CDR3 length is 12 residues. Trimming took off 5 bases at V and 0 bases at J, with 4 bases between the two ends. Germline CDR1 and CDR2: SGHTA and FQGNSA. Synthetic TCR analog templates were spiked into each PCR. Assay used: immunoSEQ multiplex PCR; TCRdb lists only in-frame clones, some missing. The sample has nearly 45,000 clones, approximately 91% seen once. Sequenced here: PBMCs, sampled around atezolizumab (anti-PD-L1) treatment. The receptor's source is a donor aged 40 or over with urothelial cancer. The chain carries TRBV7-2 and TRBJ2-5; no clear D gene. CDR3 coding DNA: TGTGCCAGCAGCCCGTACCAAGAGACCCAGTACTTC. Residues: CASSPYQETQYF.